Following are 16 T cell receptor beta chains from one sample sequenced in a study of cytomegalovirus exposure and HLA in healthy donors. It was with 60 Vbeta and 13 Jbeta primers that the PCR ran. The assay was immunoSEQ multiplex PCR, and TCRdb's table has in-frame clones only and misses some. The repertoire consists of some 65,000 clones, with 62% occurring once and the leading ten covering about 3%. The specimen was PBMCs. Receptors originate from a man aged 25-40 years in good health and CMV-seronegative.

The chain couples TRBV6-5 to TRBJ2-7, with TRBD2 matching over 8 bases. Germline-derived CDR1 and CDR2 are MNHEY and SVGAGI. The CDR3 has 15 amino acids. J lost 4 bases, V lost 4 bases, and 9 bases had no gene match. CDR3 in amino acids: CASSSIGGASYEQYF. The CDR3 DNA reads as TGTGCCAGCAGTTCAATCGGGGGGGCTTCTTACGAGCAGTACTTC.

The chain recombines TRBV7-2 with TRBJ1-4, with D perhaps TRBD1 (6 bases). Germline V gene lookup returns CDR1 SGHTA and CDR2 FQGNSA. The CDR3 loop spans 15 amino acids. Trimming took off 3 bases at V and 6 bases at J, with 14 bases between the two ends. CDR3 in amino acids: CASSFGQGRDEKLFF. CDR3 in DNA: TGTGCCAGCAGCTTTGGGCAGGGGAGAGATGAAAAACTGTTTTTT.

This rearrangement joins TRBV2 to TRBJ1-6; 8 bases line up with TRBD1. This CDR3 has 15 amino acids. Trimming removed 4 bases from V and 9 bases from J; junction bases left unmatched: 8. CDR1 is SNHLY and CDR2 is FYNNEI in the germline V gene. Here the CDR3 reads CASSAGQGVGSPLHF. Here the CDR3 DNA reads TGTGCCAGCAGTGCCGGACAGGGCGTTGGTTCACCCCTCCACTTT.

CDR3 protein: CASSQGLVNEQFF. The CDR3 region has the DNA TGTGCCAGCAGCCAGGGGCTAGTCAATGAGCAGTTCTTC. This chain links TRBV7-6 with TRBJ2-1, with a possible D match to TRBD1 (6 bases). The V gene's germline CDR1 is SGHVS and CDR2 FNYEAQ. With 5 bases removed from V and 6 bases from J, the gap between germline ends came to 11 bases. The CDR3 sequence is 13 residues long.

The chain links TRBV9 to TRBJ2-5; 9 bases line up with TRBD2. This CDR3 has 14 residues. Per the germline V gene, CDR1 is SGDLS and CDR2 is YYNGEE. Trimming cost V 3 bases and J 1 base; bases outside gene matches: 1. Written as DNA, the CDR3 is TGTGCCAGCAGCGCGGGACTAGCCCAAGAGACCCAGTACTTC. Its translation is CASSAGLAQETQYF.

V is TRBV12-5 and J is TRBJ1-1; D gene uncertain. V shed 3 bases and J shed 4 bases, with 9 bases lying between them. The CDR3 contains 13 residues. Per germline, CDR1 LGHNT and CDR2 FRNRAP. Here the CDR3 DNA reads TGTGCTAGTGGTTTTTCCCGCGGCACTGAAGCTTTCTTT. Amino acid sequence: CASGFSRGTEAFF.

The chain combines TRBV6-4 with TRBJ1-1, with 9 bases aligning to TRBD1. The CDR3 is 14 amino acids. Per the germline V gene, CDR1 is MRHNA and CDR2 is SNTAGT. V trimming: 11 bases; J trimming: 1 base; junction bases outside the gene matches: 8. The CDR3 reads CAGKGQGRNTEAFF. The CDR3 coding sequence is TGTGCCGGGAAAGGACAGGGGAGGAACACTGAAGCTTTCTTT.

The chain combines TRBV11-1 with TRBJ2-7; D ambiguous. Germline V gene data show CDR1 as SGHAT and CDR2 as FQDESV (reference sequence). This CDR3 region has 10 residues. Trimming removed 5 bases at V and 6 bases at J, with 5 bases between. The CDR3 sequence: CASSLREQYF. The DNA for the CDR3 is TGTGCCAGCAGCCTCCGCGAGCAGTACTTC.

This chain connects TRBV15 to TRBJ1-1; D uncertain. The V gene lost 0 bases and the J gene lost 5 bases, with 10 bases spanning the gap. The germline V gene encodes CDR1 LNHNV and CDR2 YYDKDF (reference sequence). CDR3 length: 14 amino acids. The CDR3 nucleotides are TGTGCCACCAGCAGAGATCCGGGAAGAACTGAAGCTTTCTTT. Encoded protein: CATSRDPGRTEAFF.

The CDR3 bases are TGTGCCAGCAGCCCTCGGACAGATACCTACGAGCAGTACTTC. Translation gives CASSPRTDTYEQYF. This chain links TRBV13 with TRBJ2-7; a weak D match, TRBD1 (6 bases). Per the germline V gene, CDR1 is PRHDT and CDR2 is FYEKMQ (reference sequence). The V end was cut by 5 bases, the J end by 2 bases, with 13 bases between. CDR3 size: 14 residues. The variable domain in full, completed from reference TRBV13 and TRBJ2-7, reads AAGVIQSPRHLIKEKRETATLKCYPIPRHDTVYWYQQGPGQDPQFLISFYEKMQSDKGSIPDRFSAQQFSDYHSELNMSSLELGDSALYFCASSPRTDTYEQYFGPGTRLTVT.

The chain recombines TRBV7-6 with TRBJ2-3; TRBD2 agrees at 16 bases. CDR1 and CDR2 from the germline V gene are SGHVS and FNYEAQ. The V gene end was trimmed by 5 bases and the J gene end by 4 bases; junction bases not matched to a gene: 9. This CDR3 is built from 18 residues. The chain's CDR3 is CASSPPWGLAGGADTQYF. In DNA, the CDR3 is TGTGCCAGCAGCCCCCCGTGGGGACTAGCGGGGGGGGCAGATACGCAGTATTTT.

This clone was observed a few times. The chain combines TRBV19 with TRBJ1-1; 8 bases are a match to TRBD1. The CDR3 is 14 amino acids. Germline lookup yields CDR1 LNHDA and CDR2 SQIVND (reference sequence). V was pared by 6 bases and J by 1 base, with 4 bases of the junction left unmatched. The CDR3, as DNA: TGTGCCAGTAGGAGGACAGGGACGAACACTGAAGCTTTCTTT. Its translation: CASRRTGTNTEAFF.

This chain joins TRBV5-1 and TRBJ2-6, with 10 bases that match TRBD1. V shed 3 bases and J 1 base; nucleotides not matched to a gene: 4. The CDR3 is made up of 17 amino acids. Germline V gene sequence: CDR1 SGHRS, CDR2 YFSETQ. As DNA, the CDR3 is TGCGCCAGCAGCTGGACGGGACAGGGGTCTGGGGCCAACGTCCTGACTTTC. Its translation is CASSWTGQGSGANVLTF.

J is TRBJ1-6 and V is TRBV6-5; the match to TRBD1 covers 10 bases. V shed 0 bases, J shed 10 bases, and the junction held 6 bases outside the gene matches. Germline V gene sequence: CDR1 MNHEY, CDR2 SVGAGI. This CDR3 contains 16 residues. The CDR3 reads CASSYSGDRGGSPLHF. CDR3 nucleotide sequence: TGTGCCAGCAGTTACTCTGGGGACAGGGGTGGGTCACCCCTCCACTTT.

This rearrangement joins TRBV29-1 to TRBJ2-5, with 9 nucleotides matching TRBD2. Trimming cost V 7 bases and J 6 bases; bases outside gene matches: 15. The CDR3 is 15 residues long. Germline V gives CDR1 SQVTM, CDR2 ANQGSEA. Written as DNA, the CDR3 is TGCAGCGCCCACGGGGGGCGGGGGGGCCTAAAGACCCAGTACTTC. Protein sequence: CSAHGGRGGLKTQYF.

This sequence joins TRBV27 and TRBJ1-2; 10 bases map to TRBD1. V shed 6 bases, J shed 2 bases, and the junction held 0 bases outside the gene matches. In germline, CDR1 is MNHEY, CDR2 SMNVEV (reference sequence). This CDR3 region has 13 residues. In DNA form, the CDR3 reads TGTGCCAGCAGGGACAGGGGGAACTATGGCTACACCTTC. Translated, it gives CASRDRGNYGYTF.